Below, one T cell receptor (beta chain) is given with its context. Its cognate antigen is unknown. PCR was performed using 60 Vbeta and 13 Jbeta primers. Libraries were prepared by immunoSEQ multiplex PCR; TCRdb keeps only in-frame clonotypes and omits some of them. The profile shows about 180,000 clones, around 80% of them singletons. The CDR3 sequence is 13 residues long. Trimming removed 5 bases from V and 2 bases from J; junction bases left unmatched: 2. Germline-derived CDR1 and CDR2 are SGHVS and FQNEAQ. The sample is drawn from a study of cytomegalovirus exposure and HLA in healthy donors. Study outcomes and limitations: Analyses of presence/absence relied on an assumption of roughly uniform sequencing depth across donors.

The chain is built from TRBV7-8 and TRBJ2-5; 7 nucleotides match TRBD1. This clonotype was obtained from a woman aged 50 to 65 in good health and CMV-seropositive. Sequences were obtained from PBMCs. Written as DNA, the CDR3 is TGTGCCAGCAGCCGGGGACAGCAAGAGACCCAGTACTTC. Translation: CASSRGQQETQYF.